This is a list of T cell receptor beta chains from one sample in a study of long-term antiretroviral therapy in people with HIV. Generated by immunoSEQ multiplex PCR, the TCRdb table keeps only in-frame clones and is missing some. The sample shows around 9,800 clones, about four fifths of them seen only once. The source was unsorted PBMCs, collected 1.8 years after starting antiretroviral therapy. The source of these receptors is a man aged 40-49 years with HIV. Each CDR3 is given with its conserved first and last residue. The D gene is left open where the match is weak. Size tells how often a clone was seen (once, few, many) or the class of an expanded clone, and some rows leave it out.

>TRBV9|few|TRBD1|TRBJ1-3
TGTGCCAGCAGCGTGACAGGGGGAGGAGACACCATATATTTT
CASSVTGGGDTIYF
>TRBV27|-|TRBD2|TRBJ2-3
TGTGCCAGCAGACGCATTAGCGGGATTTTAACAGATACGCAGTATTTT
CASRRISGILTDTQYF
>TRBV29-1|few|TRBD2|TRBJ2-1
TGCAGCCCGGCCCTACTAGCGGGCAATGAGCAGTTCTTC
CSPALLAGNEQFF
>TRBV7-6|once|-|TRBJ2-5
TGTGCCAGCAGCTTAATACAAGAGACCCAGTACTTC
CASSLIQETQYF
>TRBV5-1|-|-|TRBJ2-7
TGCGCCAGCAGCTTGGTGGACAGTAACTACGAGCAGTACTTC
CASSLVDSNYEQYF
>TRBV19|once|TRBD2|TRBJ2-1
TGTGCCTGCGCACAGGGGCTAAGACTAGCGGGAGTCAGAGTCGAGCAGTTCTTC
CACAQGLRLAGVRVEQFF
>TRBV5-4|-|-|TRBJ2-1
TGTGCCAGCAGCTTGGGGGTCAATGAGCAGTTCTTC
CASSLGVNEQFF
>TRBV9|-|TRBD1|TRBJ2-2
TGTGCCAGCAGCGAGGGACAGGGTAGGCCGACCGGGGAGCTGTTTTTT
CASSEGQGRPTGELFF
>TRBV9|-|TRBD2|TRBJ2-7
TGTGCCAGCAGCGTAACCAGCGGGGTTACCTACGAGCAGTACTTC
CASSVTSGVTYEQYF
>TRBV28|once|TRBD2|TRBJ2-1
TGTGCCAGCAGTTTATTAGGGACTAGCGGGAGTGAGCAGTTCTTC
CASSLLGTSGSEQFF
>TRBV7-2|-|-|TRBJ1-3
TGTGCCAGCAGCGCCGGGGCTTCCTCTGGAAACACCATATATTTT
CASSAGASSGNTIYF
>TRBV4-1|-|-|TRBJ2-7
TGCGCCAGCAGCCAAGATCCGGCGAGCTCCTACGAGCAGTACTTC
CASSQDPASSYEQYF
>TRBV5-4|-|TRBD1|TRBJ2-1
TGTGCCAGCAGCCACAGGGGGCCGTACAATGAGCAGTTCTTC
CASSHRGPYNEQFF
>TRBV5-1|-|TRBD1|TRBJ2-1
TGCGCCAGCAGCGACCCCCGCAGGGGGCATTACAATGAGCAGTTCTTC
CASSDPRRGHYNEQFF
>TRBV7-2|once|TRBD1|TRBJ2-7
TGTGCCAGCAGCTTATTCTCGGGACAGGGTACGGGGGAGCAGTACTTC
CASSLFSGQGTGEQYF
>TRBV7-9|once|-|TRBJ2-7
TGTGCCAGCAGCTTAGTAGGTCCCACCTACGAGCAGTACTTC
CASSLVGPTYEQYF
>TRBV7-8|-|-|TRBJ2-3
TGTGCCAGCAGACAGGTGGGGGGTTCGCATACGCAGTATTTT
CASRQVGGSHTQYF
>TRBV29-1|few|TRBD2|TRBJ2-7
TGCAGCGGGACTAGCGGGTACTCCTACGAGCAGTACTTC
CSGTSGYSYEQYF
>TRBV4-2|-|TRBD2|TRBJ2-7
TGTGCCAGCAGCCAGGCTAGCGGTGTATCCTACGAGCAGTACTTC
CASSQASGVSYEQYF
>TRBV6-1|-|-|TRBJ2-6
TGTGCCAGCAGAGAACACTTCTGGACAGATAGCTCTGGGGCCAACGTCCTGACTTTC
CASREHFWTDSSGANVLTF
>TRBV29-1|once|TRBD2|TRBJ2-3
TGCAGCGTCGCCCCGGGGGGGCAGGGGCCAGATACGCAGTATTTT
CSVAPGGQGPDTQYF
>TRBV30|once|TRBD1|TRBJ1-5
TGTGCCTGGAGTAAGGGGGCAGGGAACAATCAGCCCCAGCATTTT
CAWSKGAGNNQPQHF
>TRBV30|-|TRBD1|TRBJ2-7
TGTGCCTGGAGTGGGGCTTCCGGGACAGGGGGCTACGAGCAGTACTTC
CAWSGASGTGGYEQYF
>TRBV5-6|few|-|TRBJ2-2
TGTGCCAGCATGAAGGGTGGCGGGGAGCTGTTTTTT
CASMKGGGELFF
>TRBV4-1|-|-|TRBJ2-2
TGCGCCAGCAGCCAAGACCCTTCTGGGGGCGGGGAGCTGTTTTTT
CASSQDPSGGGELFF
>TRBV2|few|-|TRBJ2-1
TGTGCCAGCAGTGGGATTTCGACGAATGAGCAGTTCTTC
CASSGISTNEQFF
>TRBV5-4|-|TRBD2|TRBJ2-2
TGTGCCAGCAGCTCATTATTAGCGGGCCGGGGGAACACCGGGGAGCTGTTTTTT
CASSSLLAGRGNTGELFF
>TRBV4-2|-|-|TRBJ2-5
TGTGCCAGCAGCCAAAGTGACCAAGAGACCCAGTACTTC
CASSQSDQETQYF
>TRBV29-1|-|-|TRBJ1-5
TGCAGCGTTGAAGGGGATACGGGACAGCCCCAGCATTTT
CSVEGDTGQPQHF
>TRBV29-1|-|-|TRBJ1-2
TGCAGCGTCCCCAACACTAACTATGGCTACACCTTC
CSVPNTNYGYTF
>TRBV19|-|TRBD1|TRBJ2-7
TGTGCCAGTAGTATTTCGCCCCCGACCAGGGGGCAGTACGAGCAGTACTTC
CASSISPPTRGQYEQYF
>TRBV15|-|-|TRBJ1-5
TGTGCCACCAGCAGAGGAGGACAGCTTAGCGGCAATCAGCCCCAGCATTTT
CATSRGGQLSGNQPQHF
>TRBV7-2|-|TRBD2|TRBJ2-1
TGTGCCAGCAGCTCCTCTAGCGGAAGCTCCTACAATGAGCAGTTCTTC
CASSSSSGSSYNEQFF
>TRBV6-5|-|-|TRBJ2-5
TGTGCCACCAGAGGAGGGGGCCGGGAGACCCAGTACTTC
CATRGGGRETQYF
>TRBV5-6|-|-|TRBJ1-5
TGTGCCAGCAGCTCGATAGGACAGAATAGTCAGCCCCAGCATTTT
CASSSIGQNSQPQHF
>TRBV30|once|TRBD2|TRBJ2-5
TGTGCCTGGAGTGTATCCGGGAGGGCCGGAGAGACCCAGTACTTC
CAWSVSGRAGETQYF